One sample yielded the 3 T cell receptor beta chains listed below, sequenced in a study of T cell repertoires in cytomegalovirus infection. Antigen specificity for these receptors is unknown. TCRdb called the reads again in MiXCR, with one record for every CDR3 protein. This sample carries approximately 1,000,000 distinct CDR3 sequences, about 33% of them seen once, and the ten largest clones take under 15%. The material was cultured CD8+ T cells from PBMCs, obtained from culture after CMV antigen stimulation. The receptor source for this set is a human donor in good health (CMV status not recorded). Some clones in this sample may be carry-over from other donors' samples.

This clonotype has a handful of counts. In DNA, the CDR3 is TGTGCCAGCACTCCTCAGTGGCGCGGGGAAGCGGGTTACGAGCAGTACTTC. Encoded protein: CASTPQWRGEAGYEQYF. The genes are TRBV12-3 or TRBV12-4 and TRBJ2-7; D may be TRBD2 (6 bases). The CDR3 has 17 amino acids. V lost 7 bases and J lost 4, with 26 bases in between.

This clonotype was recorded many times. The CDR3 sequence: CASSPGTGRNSPLHF. The CDR3 coding sequence is TGTGCCAGCAGCCCCGGGACAGGGAGAAATTCACCCCTCCACTTT. The chain employs TRBV11-2 and TRBJ1-6; 9 bases fit TRBD1. Germline values: CDR1 SGHAT, CDR2 FQNNGV. CDR3 length: 15 amino acids. The ends lost 5 bases at V and 7 bases at J; junction bases unmatched: 6.

The rearrangement uses TRBV7-9 and TRBJ2-5; no firm D call. The CDR3 runs 14 residues. V was cut by 5 bases and J by 2 bases, with 12 bases left in between. Germline-derived CDR1 and CDR2 are SEHNR and FQNEAQ (reference sequence). CDR3 coding DNA: TGTGCCAGCAGCGGTCGAGACAAGCAAGAGACCCAGTACTTC. Its translation: CASSGRDKQETQYF.